This T cell receptor (beta chain) comes out of a study of cytomegalovirus exposure and HLA in healthy donors. As for this clone: The antigen remains unidentified.

Study observations and caveats: Common viral pathogens seemed to be connected with several of the most significant clusters, according to a later analysis. Most CMV-associated TCR beta chains appeared HLA-restricted in a later analysis. Within an earlier analysis, most TCR beta V segments proved productive either about 90% or about 30% of the time.

This PCR relied on a set of 60 Vbeta primers and 13 Jbeta primers. The data were produced by immunoSEQ multiplex PCR, yet TCRdb's version contains in-frame clones alone and is incomplete. Of about 100,000 clones listed, approximately 85% are singletons. The CDR3 is made up of 15 amino acids. CDR1 is SEHNR and CDR2 is FQNEAQ in the germline V gene (reference sequence). J was trimmed by 5 bases and V by 3 bases; bases with no gene match: 6. Material for sequencing was PBMCs. The V gene is TRBV7-9, the J gene TRBJ2-5; 10 bases are a match to TRBD1. The clonotype was recovered from a man aged 35-49 years in good health and CMV-seropositive. CDR3 protein: CASSFRDRGRETQYF. Written as DNA, the CDR3 is TGTGCCAGCAGCTTCCGGGACAGGGGAAGGGAGACCCAGTACTTC.